These 18 T cell receptor beta chains share one sample of origin, sequenced in a study of blood T cell repertoires in COVID-19. TCRdb keeps only in-frame clones here, not all; method: immunoSEQ multiplex PCR. The table records some 150,000 clones, roughly 79% of them present only once. Sequences were obtained from peripheral blood. The receptors here all came from a woman aged 55-70 years with active or convalescent COVID-19.

The rearrangement links TRBV13 to TRBJ1-2; possible D gene TRBD1, 6 bases. This CDR3 is built from 15 residues. V was clipped by 4 bases and J by 3 bases, with 15 bases between them. Looked up from germline, CDR1 is PRHDT and CDR2 is FYEKMQ (reference sequence). CDR3 protein: CASSSQGRRDYGYTF. Here the CDR3 DNA reads TGTGCCAGCAGCTCCCAGGGGAGAAGGGACTATGGCTACACCTTC.

This chain connects TRBV18 to TRBJ1-4; tentative D call: TRBD1 (5 bases). V was trimmed by 2 bases and J by 0 bases, leaving 10 bases between them. The CDR3 is made up of 16 amino acids. CDR1 and CDR2 (germline): KGHSH, LQKENI. Here the CDR3 reads CASSPVGPATNEKLFF. DNA for the CDR3: TGTGCCAGCTCACCAGTGGGGCCCGCAACTAATGAAAAACTGTTTTTT.

This clone appeared a single time. The J gene is TRBJ2-2, the V gene TRBV9; D remains unclear. The germline CDR1 and CDR2 sequences are SGDLS and YYNGEE. The CDR3 sequence is 13 residues long. V lost 0 bases to trimming and J lost 4 bases, with 4 bases between them. The CDR3 coding sequence is TGTGCCAGCAGCGTAGCGGTCACCGGGGAGCTGTTTTTT. Amino acids: CASSVAVTGELFF.

V is TRBV7-2 and J is TRBJ1-2; TRBD1 aligns across 7 bases. The germline gives CDR1 SGHTA, CDR2 FQGNSA. The J segment lost 1 base and the V segment lost 3 bases, leaving 2 bases of the junction unmatched. The CDR3 covers 14 residues. The CDR3 DNA reads TGTGCCAGCAGCTTTCACAGGGGTAACTATGGCTACACCTTC. Protein: CASSFHRGNYGYTF.

The chain is built from TRBV6-5 and TRBJ2-5; D gene unclear. The CDR3 contains 13 residues. V gave up 5 bases and J gave up 4 bases, with 11 bases separating them. Germline CDR1 and CDR2: MNHEY and SVGAGI. CDR3 in amino acids: CASSPNYRETQYF. The CDR3 DNA is TGTGCCAGCAGTCCCAACTATCGAGAGACCCAGTACTTC.

This chain connects TRBV10-3 to TRBJ2-3; 13 bases match TRBD2. Germline V CDR1 and CDR2: ENHRY, SYGVKD. This CDR3 spans 18 amino acids. The junction had 5 bases not matched to a gene; V was cut back by 0 bases and J by 2 bases. The CDR3 loop reads CAISESIGTSGITDTQYF. In DNA form, the CDR3 reads TGTGCCATCAGTGAGTCGATTGGGACTAGCGGGATCACAGATACGCAGTATTTT.

As for this clone: The sample holds other DNA sequences that translate to the same CDR3. This chain connects TRBV5-1 to TRBJ1-6; D remains unclear. This CDR3 has 14 amino acids. Per germline, CDR1 SGHRS and CDR2 YFSETQ. Between the trimmed V and J ends, which lost 0 bases and 4 bases, there was a span of 5 bases. CDR3 nucleotide sequence: TGCGCCAGCAGCTTGGACGGTTATAATTCACCCCTCCACTTT. Its protein product is CASSLDGYNSPLHF.

The chain combines TRBV4-3 with TRBJ2-7; D unresolved. Germline V lookup: CDR1 LGHNA, CDR2 YSLEER. The CDR3 consists of 16 residues. V lost 0 bases, J lost 2 bases, and 14 bases lay in between. CDR3 sequence: CASSQDLGPGTYEQYF. CDR3 nucleotides: TGCGCCAGCAGCCAAGATTTGGGCCCAGGAACCTACGAGCAGTACTTC.

This chain uses TRBV24-1 with TRBJ2-3, with 11 bases that match TRBD2. V dropped 4 bases and J dropped 0; count of bases not matched to a gene: 5. The CDR3 has 17 residues. Germline V lookup: CDR1 KGHDR, CDR2 SFDVKD. The CDR3, as DNA: TGTGCCACCAGTGACCCCGGGACTAGCGGTAGCACAGATACGCAGTATTTT. This gives the protein CATSDPGTSGSTDTQYF.

The J gene is TRBJ2-7, the V gene TRBV28; TRBD1 might be the D (5 bases). V lost 6 bases, J lost 1 base, and 10 bases lay in between. Germline CDR1 is MDHEN and CDR2 is SYDVKM. CDR3 length: 13 residues. The CDR3 DNA follows: TGTGCCAGCAGCCCCCAGGGATCCTACGAGCAGTACTTC. Amino acid sequence: CASSPQGSYEQYF.

The chain combines TRBV7-9 with TRBJ1-1, with a possible D match to TRBD1 (6 bases). Germline lookup yields CDR1 SEHNR and CDR2 FQNEAQ (reference sequence). V was clipped by 3 bases and J by 1 base, with 9 bases between them. CDR3 size: 14 residues. CDR3 amino acids: CASSFSGQNTEAFF. CDR3 sequence (DNA): TGTGCCAGCAGCTTTTCGGGACAGAACACTGAAGCTTTCTTT.

This sequence joins TRBV4-3 and TRBJ2-7; tentative D call: TRBD2 (6 bases). CDR1 and CDR2 (germline): LGHNA, YSLEER. There are 15 residues in the CDR3. Between the trimmed V and J ends, which lost 2 bases and 6 bases, there was a span of 17 bases. CDR3 protein: CASSQTPGGASEQYF. The CDR3 DNA reads TGCGCCAGCAGCCAAACCCCCGGGGGAGCCTCCGAGCAGTACTTC.

The chain carries TRBV29-1 and TRBJ1-1; TRBD1 matches at 10 bases. CDR1 and CDR2 (germline): SQVTM, ANQGSEA. Trimming took 7 bases from V and 6 from J; bases not matched to a gene: 5. The CDR3 totals 12 residues. CDR3 bases: TGCAGCGCACGGACAGGGGGTTCTGAAGCTTTCTTT. This sequence encodes CSARTGGSEAFF.

The chain is built from TRBV6-5 and TRBJ2-1; 7 bases match TRBD1. The length of the CDR3 is 15 residues. With V trimmed by 5 bases and J by 3 bases, 7 bases remained unmatched. Looked up from germline, CDR1 is MNHEY and CDR2 is SVGAGI. The CDR3, as DNA: TGTGCCAGCAGTCTAGGGGGCGCCTTCTACAATGAGCAGTTCTTC. It codes for CASSLGGAFYNEQFF.

This chain joins TRBV3-1 (or the pseudogene TRBV3-2) and TRBJ1-6, with D unresolved. The V end was cut by 6 bases, the J end by 10 bases, with 10 bases between. This CDR3 region has 12 residues. Germline V CDR1 and CDR2: LGHDT, YNNKEL (reference sequence). The CDR3 sequence: CASSLLGSPLHF. CDR3 DNA: TGTGCCAGCAGTCTACTCGGGTCACCCCTCCACTTT.

The J gene is TRBJ1-5, the V gene TRBV5-1, with a possible D match to TRBD1 (5 bases). The germline V and J ends were trimmed by 4 bases and 1 base, with 12 bases remaining between them. The CDR3 is 15 residues long. CDR1 and CDR2 (germline): SGHRS, YFSETQ. CDR3 residues: CASSPAGGSNQPQHF. The CDR3 DNA reads TGCGCCAGCAGCCCCGCTGGGGGGAGCAATCAGCCCCAGCATTTT. Combining the CDR3 with reference TRBV5-1 and TRBJ1-5 gives the whole variable domain KAGVTQTPRYLIKTRGQQVTLSCSPISGHRSVSWYQQTPGQGLQFLFEYFSETQRNKGNFPGRFSGRQFSNSRSEMNVSTLELGDSALYLCASSPAGGSNQPQHFGDGTRLSIL.

This clone was seen only once. The chain is built from TRBV2 and TRBJ2-7; 7 positions agree with TRBD2. The trim removed 3 bases at V and 7 bases at J, leaving 15 bases unmatched. There are 16 residues in the CDR3. The germline gives CDR1 SNHLY, CDR2 FYNNEI. The CDR3 here is CASSDPRDYGEGEQYF. CDR3 in DNA: TGTGCCAGCAGTGACCCCAGGGACTACGGAGAGGGGGAGCAGTACTTC.

The CDR3 spells CASSEARQQNTGELFF. The CDR3, as DNA: TGTGCCAGCAGTGAAGCGCGGCAGCAGAACACCGGGGAGCTGTTTTTT. This sequence joins TRBV6-1 and TRBJ2-2; D unresolved. Trimming removed 0 bases at V and 1 base at J, with 9 bases between. Per the germline V gene, CDR1 is MNHNS and CDR2 is SASEGT. The CDR3 extends over 16 amino acids.